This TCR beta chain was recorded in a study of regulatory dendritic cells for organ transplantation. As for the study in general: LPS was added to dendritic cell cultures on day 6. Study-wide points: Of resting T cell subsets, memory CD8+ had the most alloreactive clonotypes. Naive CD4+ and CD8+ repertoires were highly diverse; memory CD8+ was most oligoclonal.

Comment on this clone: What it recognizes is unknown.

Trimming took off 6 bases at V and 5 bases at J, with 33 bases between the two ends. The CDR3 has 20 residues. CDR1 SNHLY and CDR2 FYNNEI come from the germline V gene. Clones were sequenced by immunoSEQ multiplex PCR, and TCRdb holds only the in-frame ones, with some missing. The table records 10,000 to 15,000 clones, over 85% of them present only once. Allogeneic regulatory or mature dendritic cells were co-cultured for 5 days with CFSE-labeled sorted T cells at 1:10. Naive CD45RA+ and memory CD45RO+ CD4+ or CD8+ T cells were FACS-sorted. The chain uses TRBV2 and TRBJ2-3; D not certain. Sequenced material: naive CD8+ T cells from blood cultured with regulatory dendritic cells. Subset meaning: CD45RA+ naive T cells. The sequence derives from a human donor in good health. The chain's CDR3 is CASRSIIWVTRQYSEDTQYF. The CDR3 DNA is TGTGCCAGCAGAAGCATTATATGGGTGACTCGACAATATTCCGAAGATACGCAGTATTTT.